The 7 T cell receptor beta chains in this list originate from one sample, sequenced in a study of tumor-infiltrating lymphocytes in primary liver carcinoma. Blood RNA originated from unsorted whole blood, with germline DNA additionally extracted. Synthesis of TCR beta cDNA was carried out from 500 ng total RNA with a constant-region primer. Slightly modified ARM-PCR served as the procedure for the TCR beta libraries. These libraries came from three rounds of nested multiplex PCR. The first two PCR rounds used TRBV1-TRBV30 forward primers with a C-beta reverse primer, 9 to 11 cycles each. TCRdb processed the multiplex PCR reads anew with MiXCR; each CDR3 protein has one entry. The repertoire has hundreds of thousands of distinct CDR3 sequences, roughly 60% of them found once; the top ten carry roughly 9%. Sequencing used peripheral blood. Receptors originate from a man in his forties with primary liver carcinoma and hepatitis B virus infection.

The V gene is TRBV6-5, the J gene TRBJ1-1, with 8 bases lining up with TRBD1. After removal of 0 bases from V and 4 bases from J, the junction contained 4 bases not matched to a gene. Per the germline V gene, CDR1 is MNHEY and CDR2 is SVGAGI. The CDR3 consists of 15 residues. The DNA of the CDR3 is TGTGCCAGCAGTTACTCGGGGACAGGTAGCACTGAAGCTTTCTTT. Its protein is CASSYSGTGSTEAFF.

The CDR3 protein is CASERVIGGLSGNTIYF. CDR3 bases: TGTGCCAGCGAACGGGTCATCGGGGGGCTCTCTGGAAACACCATATATTTT. This sequence joins TRBV5-5 and TRBJ1-3; TRBD1 might be the D (6 bases). With 7 bases removed from V and 0 bases from J, the gap between germline ends came to 20 bases. CDR3 length equals 17 residues. Germline V CDR1 and CDR2: SGHKS, YYEKEE (reference sequence).

Details on this clonotype: The conserved closing phenylalanine or tryptophan is absent in this CDR3, likely reflecting a read error. V usage is TRBV6-1 and J usage is TRBJ1-3, with D possibly TRBD1 on 5 matching bases. Germline lookup yields CDR1 MNHNS and CDR2 SASEGT. CDR3 length: 15 residues. Trimming stripped 3 bases from V and 0 bases from J, with 9 bases between. CDR3 DNA sequence: TGTGCCAGCAGTGAGTGGGGCAACTCTGGAAACACCATATATCTT. Encoded protein: CASSEWGNSGNTIYL.

This chain connects TRBV10-3 to TRBJ2-1, with 14 bases identical to TRBD2. CDR1 ENHRY and CDR2 SYGVKD come from the germline V gene. The CDR3 is made up of 15 amino acids. The trim removed 6 bases at V and 10 bases at J, leaving 8 bases unmatched. This CDR3 is CAIRVTSGRAEEQFF. CDR3 nucleotide sequence: TGTGCCATCAGGGTGACTAGCGGGAGGGCGGAAGAGCAGTTCTTC.

Comment on this clonotype: This may be a read error, as it is one base from a much larger clone. This sequence joins TRBV10-3 and TRBJ2-7; 10 nucleotides match TRBD1. From germline, CDR1 is ENHRY and CDR2 SYGVKD. CDR3 length: 15 amino acids. The trim removed 7 bases at V and 5 bases at J, leaving 11 bases unmatched. The CDR3 bases are TGTGCCATCATTGAACTAGGACAGGGGGAGGACGAGCAGTACTTC. Translated, it gives CAIIELGQGEDEQYF.

The CDR3 DNA sequence: TGTGCCACCAGTGATGAGAGCACCCGATATGGCTACACCTTC. Its protein product is CATSDESTRYGYTF. V and J are TRBV24-1 and TRBJ1-2, with D unresolved. This CDR3 has 14 residues. V was cut by 3 bases and J by 5 bases, with 12 bases left in between. Germline values: CDR1 KGHDR, CDR2 SFDVKD.

With regard to this clonotype: This may stem from a read error, because a much larger clone lies one nucleotide away. The rearrangement links TRBV28 to TRBJ2-2; D call uncertain. Per germline, CDR1 MDHEN and CDR2 SYDVKM. The CDR3 sequence is 15 residues long. V lost 10 bases and J lost 5, with 20 bases in between. CDR3 sequence (DNA): TGTGCCACCAACCTCAGGTCACAATGGACCGGGGAGCTGTTTTTT. Translating it yields CATNLRSQWTGELFF. Filled out from reference TRBV28 and TRBJ2-2, the complete variable domain reads DVKVTQSSRYLVKRTGEKVFLECVQDMDHENMFWYRQDPGLGLRLIYFSYDVKMKEKGDIPEGYSVSREKKERFSLILESASTNQTSMYLCATNLRSQWTGELFFGEGSRLTVL.